A single sample is the source of the 9 T cell receptor beta chains below, sequenced in a study of regulatory T cells in long-lasting Graves disease. Time point denoted: persistent/refractory GD, antithyroid drugs over 5 years with positive TRAb. RNA isolated from PBMCs was used to make the TCR library. TCR beta libraries were built with iRepertoire HTBI primers and Arm-PCR of CDR3 regions. One entry per CDR3 protein, called by TCRdb with MiXCR from the multiplex PCR reads. This table holds 430,000 or so distinct CDR3 sequences, roughly a fifth found once. The sample was peripheral blood mononuclear cells (PBMCs), taken when the disease was refractory, from a patient treated with antithyroid drugs. The receptors come from a female donor with Graves disease.

There are a few counts of this clonotype. Here the CDR3 DNA reads TGTGCCAGCAGCGTAGGGGTAGCGGTGAACCAAGAGACCCAGTACTTC. As protein: CASSVGVAVNQETQYF. The chain carries TRBV9 and TRBJ2-5; the D gene is possibly TRBD2 (6 bases). The V end lost 0 bases, the J end lost 0 bases, and 12 bases lay between the germline ends. Per germline, CDR1 SGDLS and CDR2 YYNGEE. The CDR3 length is 16 residues.

J is TRBJ2-3 and V is TRBV20-1; no definite D call. The CDR3 extends over 12 amino acids. V lost 4 bases and J 0 bases, leaving 5 bases between the germline ends. Germline values: CDR1 DFQATT, CDR2 SNEGSKA (reference sequence). The CDR3 nucleotides read TGCAGTGCTATCGCGAGCACAGATACGCAGTATTTT. Amino acids: CSAIASTDTQYF.

This clonotype was counted between two and nine times. V gene TRBV19 combines with J gene TRBJ2-3, with 7 bases aligning to TRBD2. The V segment lost 3 bases and the J segment 6 bases; nucleotides outside the gene matches: 9. This CDR3 has 15 residues. Germline V gene sequence: CDR1 LNHDA, CDR2 SQIVND (reference sequence). In DNA, the CDR3 is TGTGCCAGTAGTATCACTAGCGCCCTAGGGGATACGCAGTATTTT. This encodes CASSITSALGDTQYF.

This chain connects TRBV6-1 to TRBJ1-6; tentative D call: TRBD1 (5 bases). The CDR3 is 13 residues long. Between the trimmed V and J ends, which lost 1 base and 10 bases, there was a span of 8 bases. The germline CDR1 and CDR2 sequences are MNHNS and SASEGT. The CDR3 DNA is TGTGCCAGCAGTGAAGGGACAAGATCACCCCTCCACTTT. It specifies CASSEGTRSPLHF.

The chain has TRBV7-2 and TRBJ2-1, with 8 bases that match TRBD2. The CDR3 contains 12 residues. CDR1 SGHTA and CDR2 FQGNSA come from the germline V gene. V shed 3 bases, J shed 13 bases, and the junction held 5 bases outside the gene matches. CDR3: CASSLQAGAQFF. DNA of the CDR3: TGTGCCAGCAGCTTGCAAGCGGGAGCTCAGTTCTTC.

This clonotype was detected ten times or more. The rearrangement links TRBV28 to TRBJ1-1; tentative D call: TRBD1 (6 bases). The CDR3 spans 12 residues. Germline values: CDR1 MDHEN, CDR2 SYDVKM. V was pared by 8 bases and J by 1 base, with 8 bases between. The CDR3 bases are TGTGCCAGCGAAGGGGGGAACACTGAAGCTTTCTTT. Protein: CASEGGNTEAFF.

This clonotype has a count of ten or more. The DNA for the CDR3 is TGTGCCAGCAGTTCTAGCGGGCTGCAAGGCCTTAACTATGGCTACACCTTC. Its protein is CASSSSGLQGLNYGYTF. The chain recombines TRBV28 with TRBJ1-2; D uncertain. CDR1 is MDHEN and CDR2 is SYDVKM in the germline V gene. Trimming took off 4 bases at V and 1 base at J, with 19 bases between the two ends. The CDR3 spans 17 residues.

The V call is TRBV2, the J call TRBJ1-1, with TRBD1 matching over 7 bases. V was clipped by 5 bases and J by 6 bases; unmatched bases: 9. The V gene's germline CDR1 is SNHLY and CDR2 FYNNEI. The CDR3 spans 14 residues. The CDR3 protein is CASSSDRRRAEAFF. In DNA, the CDR3 is TGTGCCAGCAGTTCGGACAGGCGTCGCGCTGAAGCTTTCTTT.

J is TRBJ2-3 and V is TRBV5-5; TRBD2 matches 12 bases. The trim removed 3 bases at V and 8 bases at J, leaving 13 bases unmatched. The germline gives CDR1 SGHKS, CDR2 YYEKEE (reference sequence). The CDR3 covers 17 residues. CDR3 protein: CASSSSRTSGIVATQYF. The CDR3 coding sequence is TGTGCCAGCAGCTCCTCGCGGACTAGCGGGATTGTCGCTACGCAGTATTTT.